This T cell receptor (beta chain) was found in a study of shared clonotypes between healthy human individuals. General observations from the study: Generation of non-shared clonotypes was less probable than generation of clonotypes shared by all four donors.

The naive CD8 subset, CD45RO-negative cells positively selected for CCR7, excluded terminally differentiated effector memory CD45RA+ cells. Germline CDR1 is MNHNS and CDR2 is SASEGT. This CDR3 comprises 14 residues. The junction had 5 bases not matched to a gene; V was cut back by 8 bases and J by 3 bases. About this clone itself: Its antigen is not identified.

TCRdb's copy holds only in-frame clones and misses some; the assay was immunoSEQ multiplex PCR. Altogether hundreds of thousands of clones are present, approximately 97% being singletons, with the ten largest covering about 0.25%. The sequencing input was naive CD8+ T cells sorted from blood. This TCR derives from a man in his thirties or forties in good health. This chain joins TRBV6-1 and TRBJ2-7, with 12 bases matching TRBD2. The CDR3 bases are TGTGCCAGCGCCACTAGCGGGAGGAACTACGAGCAGTACTTC. Protein sequence: CASATSGRNYEQYF.